This TCR gamma chain was sequenced for a study of γδ T cells in repeated Plasmodium falciparum infection. In the study overall: Timepoints: baseline, immediately before selected infections, and 21 days after every infection.

After removal of 9 bases from V and 8 bases from J, the junction contained 10 bases not matched to a gene. There are 11 residues in the CDR3. In germline, CDR1 is VINAFY, CDR2 YDVSNSKD. Overall study results and limits: Vgamma9/Vdelta2+ T cells showed a stable polyclonal repertoire with shared TCRgamma sequences.

TCRdb reapplied CATT to the multiplex PCR reads. The sample comprises more than 12,000 gamma-chain clones, 1.6% of which are singletons, and around 28% rests with the top ten. Only a few counts were recorded for this clone. Its matching antigen is unknown. The protein held in TCRdb is that of a much larger clone and does not match this DNA's translation at residue 7, likely because of a read error; the protein shown is translated from the DNA. Vgamma9/Vdelta2+ and Vdelta2-negative gammadelta T cells were flow-sorted from PBMC for bulk sequencing. The sample taken for sequencing was gamma-delta T cells from blood. This sequence was found in a pool of human donors (malaria-infected and uninfected, not separated). The rearrangement joins TRGV5 to TRGJ1 or TRGJ2. CDR3 residues: CATPLSHKKLF. The CDR3 DNA is TGTGCCACCCCATTATCTCATAAGAAACTCTTT.